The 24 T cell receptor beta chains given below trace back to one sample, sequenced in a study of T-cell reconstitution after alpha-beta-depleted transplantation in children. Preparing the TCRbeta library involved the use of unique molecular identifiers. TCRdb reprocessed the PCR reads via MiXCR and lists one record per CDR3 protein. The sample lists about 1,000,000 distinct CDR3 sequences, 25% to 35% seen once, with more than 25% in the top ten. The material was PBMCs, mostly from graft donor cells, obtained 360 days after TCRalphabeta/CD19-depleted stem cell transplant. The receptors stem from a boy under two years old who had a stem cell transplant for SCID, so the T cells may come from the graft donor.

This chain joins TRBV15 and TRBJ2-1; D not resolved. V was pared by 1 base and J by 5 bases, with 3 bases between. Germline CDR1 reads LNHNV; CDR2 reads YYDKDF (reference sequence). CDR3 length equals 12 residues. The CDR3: CATSRVNNEQFF. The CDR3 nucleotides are TGTGCCACCAGCAGAGTCAACAATGAGCAGTTCTTC.

CDR3 coding DNA: TGTGCCAGCACCGAACCACAGGGAGGCCTTTCCTATGAGCAGTTCTTC. Its translation is CASTEPQGGLSYEQFF. The rearrangement uses TRBV2 and TRBJ2-1, with D possibly called TRBD1 or TRBD2 (6 bases each). Trimming left V 7 bases short and J 8 bases short, with 24 bases between. The CDR3 runs to 16 residues. Germline-derived CDR1 and CDR2 are SNHLY and FYNNEI.

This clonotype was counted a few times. In DNA, the CDR3 is TGTGCCAGCAGCCAAGAAATGGCCGGATACCAAGAGACCCAGTACTTC. The encoded protein is CASSQEMAGYQETQYF. This chain joins TRBV4-2 and TRBJ2-5; D call uncertain. This CDR3 contains 16 residues. Germline-derived CDR1 and CDR2 are LGHNA and YNFKEQ. V dropped 0 bases and J dropped 0 bases, with 11 bases sitting between them.

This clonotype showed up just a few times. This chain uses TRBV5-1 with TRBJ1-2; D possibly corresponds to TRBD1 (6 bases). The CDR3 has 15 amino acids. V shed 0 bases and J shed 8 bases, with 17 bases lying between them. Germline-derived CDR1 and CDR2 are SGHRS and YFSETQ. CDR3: CASSLGLGGVYGYTF. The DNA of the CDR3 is TGCGCCAGCAGCTTGGGTCTGGGGGGCGTCTACGGCTACACCTTC.

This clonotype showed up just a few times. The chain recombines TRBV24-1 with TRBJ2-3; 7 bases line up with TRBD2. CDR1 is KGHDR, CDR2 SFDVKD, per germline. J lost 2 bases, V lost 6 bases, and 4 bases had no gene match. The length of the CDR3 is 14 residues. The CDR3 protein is CATSFGGNTDTQYF. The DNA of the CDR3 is TGTGCCACCAGTTTCGGGGGGAACACAGATACGCAGTATTTT.

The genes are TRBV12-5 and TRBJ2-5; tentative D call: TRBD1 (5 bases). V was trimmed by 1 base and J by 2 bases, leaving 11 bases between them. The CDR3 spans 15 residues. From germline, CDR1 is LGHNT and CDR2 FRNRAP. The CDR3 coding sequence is TGTGCTAGTGGTTTGGGTGGGGCAGGTCAAGAGACCCAGTACTTC. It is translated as CASGLGGAGQETQYF. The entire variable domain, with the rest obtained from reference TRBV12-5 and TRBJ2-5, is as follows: DARVTQTPRHKVTEMGQEVTMRCQPILGHNTVFWYRQTMMQGLELLAYFRNRAPLDDSGMPKDRFSAEMPDATLATLKIQPSEPRDSAVYFCASGLGGAGQETQYFGPGTRLLVL.

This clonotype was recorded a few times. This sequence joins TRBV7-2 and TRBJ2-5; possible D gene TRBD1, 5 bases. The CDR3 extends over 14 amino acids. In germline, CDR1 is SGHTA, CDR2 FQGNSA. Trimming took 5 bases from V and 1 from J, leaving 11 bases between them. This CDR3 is CASSQQVFQETQYF. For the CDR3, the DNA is TGTGCCAGCAGCCAACAGGTCTTCCAAGAGACCCAGTACTTC.

The CDR3 is CASSTDLAGDRSYNEQFF. CDR3 nucleotides: TGTGCCAGCAGCACCGACTTAGCAGGAGATCGATCCTACAATGAGCAGTTCTTC. This chain connects TRBV28 to TRBJ2-1, with no clear D. Trimming shortened V by 6 bases and J by 1 base, and 22 bases separated the two germline ends. Per germline, CDR1 MDHEN and CDR2 SYDVKM. This CDR3 has 18 amino acids.

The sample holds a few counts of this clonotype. This CDR3 is CASSQDRHLRGAGNEQFF. CDR3 DNA: TGCGCCAGCAGCCAAGATCGTCATTTACGGGGGGCAGGGAATGAGCAGTTCTTC. The chain joins TRBV4-3 to TRBJ2-1, with D maybe TRBD2 (7 bases). The V end was cut by 0 bases, the J end by 7 bases, with 22 bases between. The germline gives CDR1 LGHNA, CDR2 YSLEER. The CDR3 runs to 18 residues.

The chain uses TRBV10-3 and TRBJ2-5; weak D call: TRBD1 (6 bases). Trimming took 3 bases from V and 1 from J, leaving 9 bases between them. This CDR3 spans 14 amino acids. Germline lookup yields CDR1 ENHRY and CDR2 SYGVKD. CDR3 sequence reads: CAISEEDSQETQYF. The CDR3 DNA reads TGTGCCATCAGTGAAGAGGACAGCCAAGAGACCCAGTACTTC.

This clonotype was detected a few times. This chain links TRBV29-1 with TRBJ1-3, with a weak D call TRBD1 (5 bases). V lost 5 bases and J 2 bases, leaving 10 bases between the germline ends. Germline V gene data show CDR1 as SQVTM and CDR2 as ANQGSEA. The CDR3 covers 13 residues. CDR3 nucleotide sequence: TGCAGCGTTCTCCCGGGGCCTGGAAACACCATATATTTT. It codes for CSVLPGPGNTIYF.

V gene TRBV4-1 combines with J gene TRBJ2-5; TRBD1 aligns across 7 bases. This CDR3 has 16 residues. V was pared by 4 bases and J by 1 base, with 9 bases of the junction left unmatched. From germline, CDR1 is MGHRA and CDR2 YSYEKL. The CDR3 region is CASSPGQALLQETQYF. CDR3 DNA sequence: TGCGCCAGCAGCCCCGGACAGGCTCTTCTCCAAGAGACCCAGTACTTC.

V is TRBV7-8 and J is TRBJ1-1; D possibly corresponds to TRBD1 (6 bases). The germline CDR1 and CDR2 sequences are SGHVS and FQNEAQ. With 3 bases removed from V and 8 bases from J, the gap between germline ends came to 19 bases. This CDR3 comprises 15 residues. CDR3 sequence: CASSFGAIDRREAFF. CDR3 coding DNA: TGTGCCAGCAGCTTCGGCGCTATCGACAGGAGGGAAGCTTTCTTT. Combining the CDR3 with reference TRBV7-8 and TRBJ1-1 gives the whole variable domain GAGVSQSPRYKVAKRGQDVALRCDPISGHVSLFWYQQALGQGPEFLTYFQNEAQLDKSGLPSDRFFAERPEGSVSTLKIQRTQQEDSAVYLCASSFGAIDRREAFFGQGTRLTVV.

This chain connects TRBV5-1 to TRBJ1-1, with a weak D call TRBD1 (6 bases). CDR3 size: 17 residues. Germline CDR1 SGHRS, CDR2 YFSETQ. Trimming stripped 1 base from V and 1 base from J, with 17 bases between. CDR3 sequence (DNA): TGCGCCAGCAGCTTGCCCTTATACAGGGAGGGGAACACTGAAGCTTTCTTT. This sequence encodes CASSLPLYREGNTEAFF.

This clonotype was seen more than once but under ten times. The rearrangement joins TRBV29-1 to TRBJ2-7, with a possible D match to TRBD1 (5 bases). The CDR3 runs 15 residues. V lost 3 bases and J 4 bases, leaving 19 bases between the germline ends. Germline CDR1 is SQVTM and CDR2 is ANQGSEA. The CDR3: CSVDGRGKGMYEQYF. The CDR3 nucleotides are TGCAGCGTTGACGGCCGTGGGAAGGGGATGTACGAGCAGTACTTC.

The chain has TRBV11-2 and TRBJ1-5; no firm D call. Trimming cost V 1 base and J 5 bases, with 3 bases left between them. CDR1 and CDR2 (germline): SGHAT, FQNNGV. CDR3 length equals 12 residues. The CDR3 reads CASSLVYQPQHF. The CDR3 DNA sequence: TGTGCCAGCAGCTTAGTATATCAGCCCCAGCATTTT.

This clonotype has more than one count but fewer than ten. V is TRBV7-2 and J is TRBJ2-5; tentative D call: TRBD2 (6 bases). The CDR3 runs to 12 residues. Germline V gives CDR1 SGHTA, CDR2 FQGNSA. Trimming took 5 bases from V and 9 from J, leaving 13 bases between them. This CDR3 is CASSEWGESQYF. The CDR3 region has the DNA TGTGCCAGCAGCGAATGGGGGGAGTCCCAGTACTTC. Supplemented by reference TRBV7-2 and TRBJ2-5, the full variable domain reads GAGVSQSPSNKVTEKGKDVELRCDPISGHTALYWYRQSLGQGLEFLIYFQGNSAPDKSGLPSDRFSAERTGGSVSTLTIQRTQQEDSAVYLCASSEWGESQYFGPGTRLLVL.

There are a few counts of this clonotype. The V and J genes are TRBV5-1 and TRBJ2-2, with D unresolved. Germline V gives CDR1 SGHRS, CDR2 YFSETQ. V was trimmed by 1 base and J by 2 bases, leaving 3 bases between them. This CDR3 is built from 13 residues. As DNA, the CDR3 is TGCGCCAGCAGCTTGCACAACACCGGGGAGCTGTTTTTT. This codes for CASSLHNTGELFF.

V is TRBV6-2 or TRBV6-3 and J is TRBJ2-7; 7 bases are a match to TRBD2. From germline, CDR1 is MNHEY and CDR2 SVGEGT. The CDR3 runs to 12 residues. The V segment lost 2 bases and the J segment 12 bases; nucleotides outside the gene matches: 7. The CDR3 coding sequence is TGTGCCAGCAGTTACGGGACTACCTCTGGGTACTTC. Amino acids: CASSYGTTSGYF.

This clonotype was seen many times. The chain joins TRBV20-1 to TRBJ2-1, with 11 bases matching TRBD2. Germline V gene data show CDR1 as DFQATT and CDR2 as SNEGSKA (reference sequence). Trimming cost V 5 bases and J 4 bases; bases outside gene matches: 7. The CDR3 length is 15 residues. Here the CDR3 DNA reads TGCAGTGCTTCGACCGGGACTAGCGGATACAATGAGCAGTTCTTC. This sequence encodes CSASTGTSGYNEQFF.

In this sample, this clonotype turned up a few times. Here the CDR3 reads CASSQPTWDNSPLHF. The CDR3 DNA follows: TGTGCCAGTAGTCAACCGACATGGGATAATTCACCCCTCCACTTT. The chain recombines TRBV19 with TRBJ1-6; D not resolved. The CDR3 loop spans 15 amino acids. Trimming shortened V by 5 bases and J by 5 bases, and 13 bases separated the two germline ends. Germline CDR1 and CDR2: LNHDA and SQIVND (reference sequence).

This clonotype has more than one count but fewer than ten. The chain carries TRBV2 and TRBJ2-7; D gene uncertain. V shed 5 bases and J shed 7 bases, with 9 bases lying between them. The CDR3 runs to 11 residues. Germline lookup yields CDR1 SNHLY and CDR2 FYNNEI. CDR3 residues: CASSTQVEQYF. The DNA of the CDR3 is TGTGCCAGCAGTACCCAAGTGGAGCAGTACTTC.

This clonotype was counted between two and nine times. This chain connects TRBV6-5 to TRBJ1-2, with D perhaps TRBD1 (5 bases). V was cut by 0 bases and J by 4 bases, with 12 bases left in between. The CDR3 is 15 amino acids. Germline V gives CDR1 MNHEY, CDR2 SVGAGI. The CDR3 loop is CASSYSRGVGYGYTF. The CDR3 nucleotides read TGTGCCAGCAGTTACTCGAGGGGAGTGGGCTATGGCTACACCTTC.

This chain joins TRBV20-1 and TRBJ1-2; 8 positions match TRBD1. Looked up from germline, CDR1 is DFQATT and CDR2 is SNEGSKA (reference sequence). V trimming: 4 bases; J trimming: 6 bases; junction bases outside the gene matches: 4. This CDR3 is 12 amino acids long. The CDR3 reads CSAMPTGDGYTF. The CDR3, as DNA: TGCAGTGCTATGCCGACAGGGGATGGCTACACCTTC.